This TCR beta chain is drawn from a study of T cell changes during pregnancy in multiple sclerosis. Libraries were prepared by immunoSEQ multiplex PCR; TCRdb keeps only in-frame clonotypes and omits some of them. The sample consists of fewer than 45,000 clones, about 93% of them appearing once. The CDR3 has 16 amino acids. Germline V gene sequence: CDR1 SGHTA, CDR2 FQGTGA. J was trimmed by 10 bases and V by 0 bases; bases with no gene match: 12. The sample consisted of CD4+ T cells from peripheral blood mononuclear cells, taken in the third trimester of pregnancy. The sequence derives from a female donor with multiple sclerosis, enrolled in a pregnancy study. The rearrangement uses TRBV7-3 and TRBJ2-1; 7 bases map to TRBD2. The CDR3 bases are TGTGCCAGCAGCTTAACCCCTTCCCCGACTAGCAAGGAGCAGTTCTTC. Translating gives CASSLTPSPTSKEQFF.